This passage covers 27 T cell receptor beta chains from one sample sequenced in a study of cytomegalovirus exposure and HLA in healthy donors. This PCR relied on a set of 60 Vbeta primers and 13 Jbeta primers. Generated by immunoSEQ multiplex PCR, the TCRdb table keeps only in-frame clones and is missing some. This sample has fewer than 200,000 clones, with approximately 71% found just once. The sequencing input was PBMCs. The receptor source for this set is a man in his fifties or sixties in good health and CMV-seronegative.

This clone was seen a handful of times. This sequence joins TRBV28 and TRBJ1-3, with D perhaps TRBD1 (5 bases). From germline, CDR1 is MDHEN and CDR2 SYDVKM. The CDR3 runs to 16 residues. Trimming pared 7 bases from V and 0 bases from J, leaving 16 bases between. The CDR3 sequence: CASNRGLLSSGNTIYF. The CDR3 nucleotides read TGTGCCAGCAACCGGGGACTTCTGAGCTCTGGAAACACCATATATTTT. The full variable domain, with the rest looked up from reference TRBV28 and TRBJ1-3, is DVKVTQSSRYLVKRTGEKVFLECVQDMDHENMFWYRQDPGLGLRLIYFSYDVKMKEKGDIPEGYSVSREKKERFSLILESASTNQTSMYLCASNRGLLSSGNTIYFGEGSWLTVV.

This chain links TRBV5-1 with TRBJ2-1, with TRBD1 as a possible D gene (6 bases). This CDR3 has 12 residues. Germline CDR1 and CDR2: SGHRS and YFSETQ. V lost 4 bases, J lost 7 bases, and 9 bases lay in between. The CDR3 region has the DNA TGCGCCAGCAGCCCACAGGGAAATGAGCAGTTCTTC. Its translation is CASSPQGNEQFF.

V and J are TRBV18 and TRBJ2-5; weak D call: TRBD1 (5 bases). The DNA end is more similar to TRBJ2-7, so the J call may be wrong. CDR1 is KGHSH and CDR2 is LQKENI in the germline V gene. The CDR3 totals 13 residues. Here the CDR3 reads CARWRRGSYEQYF. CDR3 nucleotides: TGTGCCAGGTGGAGAAGGGGCTCCTACGAGCAGTACTTC.

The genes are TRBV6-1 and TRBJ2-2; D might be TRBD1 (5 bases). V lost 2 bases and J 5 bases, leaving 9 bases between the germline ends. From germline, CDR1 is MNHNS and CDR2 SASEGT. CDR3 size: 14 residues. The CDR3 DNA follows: TGTGCCAGCAGTGAAAGGGGATCAACCGGGGAGCTGTTTTTT. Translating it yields CASSERGSTGELFF.

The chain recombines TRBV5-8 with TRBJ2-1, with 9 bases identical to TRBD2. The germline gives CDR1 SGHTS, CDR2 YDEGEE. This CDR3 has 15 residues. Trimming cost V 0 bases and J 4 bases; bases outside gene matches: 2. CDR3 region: CASSLGLADYNEQFF. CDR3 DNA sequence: TGTGCCAGCAGCTTGGGACTAGCGGATTACAATGAGCAGTTCTTC.

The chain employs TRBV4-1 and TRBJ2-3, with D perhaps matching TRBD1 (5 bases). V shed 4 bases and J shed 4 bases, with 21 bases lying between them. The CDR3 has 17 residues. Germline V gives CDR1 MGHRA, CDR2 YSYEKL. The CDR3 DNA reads TGCGCCAGCAGCCCGTTCAGCTGGGGCACCATGGCAGATACGCAGTATTTT. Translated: CASSPFSWGTMADTQYF.

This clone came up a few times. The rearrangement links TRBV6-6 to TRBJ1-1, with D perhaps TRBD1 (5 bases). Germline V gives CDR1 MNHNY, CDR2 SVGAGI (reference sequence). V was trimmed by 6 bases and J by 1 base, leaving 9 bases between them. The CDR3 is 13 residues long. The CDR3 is CASRLTENTEAFF. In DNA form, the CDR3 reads TGTGCCAGCAGATTGACAGAGAACACTGAAGCTTTCTTT.

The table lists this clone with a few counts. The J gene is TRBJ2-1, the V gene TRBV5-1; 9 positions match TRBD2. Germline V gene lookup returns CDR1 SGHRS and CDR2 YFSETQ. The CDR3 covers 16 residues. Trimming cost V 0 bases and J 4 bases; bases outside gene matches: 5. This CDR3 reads CASSLAGTSIYNEQFF. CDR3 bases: TGCGCCAGCAGCTTGGCCGGGACTAGCATATACAATGAGCAGTTCTTC.

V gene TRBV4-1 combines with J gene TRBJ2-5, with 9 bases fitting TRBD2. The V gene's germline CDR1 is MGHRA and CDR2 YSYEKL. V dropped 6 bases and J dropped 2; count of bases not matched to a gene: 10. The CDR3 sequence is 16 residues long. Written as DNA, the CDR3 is TGCGCCAGCAGTACGAGCGGGGGGCCATCGCAAGAGACCCAGTACTTC. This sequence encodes CASSTSGGPSQETQYF.

The CDR3 loop reads CASSDGGRGNQPQHF. The CDR3 nucleotides are TGTGCCAGCAGTGATGGCGGTAGGGGTAATCAGCCCCAGCATTTT. The chain is built from TRBV2 and TRBJ1-5; weak D call: TRBD1 (5 bases). CDR3 size: 15 residues. V lost 3 bases, J lost 4 bases, and 13 bases lay in between. Germline V CDR1 and CDR2: SNHLY, FYNNEI.

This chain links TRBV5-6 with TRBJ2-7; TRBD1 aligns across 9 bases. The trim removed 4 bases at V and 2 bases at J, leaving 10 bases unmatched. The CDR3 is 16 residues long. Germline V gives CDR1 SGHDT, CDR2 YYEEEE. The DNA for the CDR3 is TGTGCCAGCAGCAACTACCCCGGGACAGGGCCCTACGAGCAGTACTTC. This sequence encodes CASSNYPGTGPYEQYF.

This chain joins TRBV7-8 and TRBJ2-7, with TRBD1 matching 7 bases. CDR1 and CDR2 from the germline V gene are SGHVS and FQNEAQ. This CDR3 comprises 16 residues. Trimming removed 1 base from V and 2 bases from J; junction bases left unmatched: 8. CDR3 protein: CASSLDGQGVTYEQYF. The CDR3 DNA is TGTGCCAGCAGCTTAGATGGGCAGGGGGTCACCTACGAGCAGTACTTC. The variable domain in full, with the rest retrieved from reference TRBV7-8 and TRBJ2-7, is GAGVSQSPRYKVAKRGQDVALRCDPISGHVSLFWYQQALGQGPEFLTYFQNEAQLDKSGLPSDRFFAERPEGSVSTLKIQRTQQEDSAVYLCASSLDGQGVTYEQYFGPGTRLTVT.

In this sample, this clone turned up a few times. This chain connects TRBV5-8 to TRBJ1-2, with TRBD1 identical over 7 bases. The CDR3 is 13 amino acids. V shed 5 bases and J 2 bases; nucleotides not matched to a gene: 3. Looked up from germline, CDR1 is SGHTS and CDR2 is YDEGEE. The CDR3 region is CASRVQGNYGYTF. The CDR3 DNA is TGTGCCAGCAGGGTACAGGGGAACTATGGCTACACCTTC.

The CDR3 DNA reads as TGTGCCAGCAGCTTAGGGGACACATCCTACGAGCAGTACTTC. Translated: CASSLGDTSYEQYF. The chain employs TRBV7-2 and TRBJ2-7, with a weak D call TRBD1 (6 bases). The CDR3 runs 14 residues. Trimming left V 1 base short and J 1 base short, with 8 bases between. CDR1 and CDR2 (germline): SGHTA, FQGNSA.

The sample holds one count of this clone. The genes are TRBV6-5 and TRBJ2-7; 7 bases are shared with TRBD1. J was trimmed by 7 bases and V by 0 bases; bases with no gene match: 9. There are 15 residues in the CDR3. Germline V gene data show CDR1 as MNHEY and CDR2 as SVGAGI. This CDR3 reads CASSYSEDRWGEQYF. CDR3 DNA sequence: TGTGCCAGCAGTTACTCTGAGGACAGGTGGGGGGAGCAGTACTTC.

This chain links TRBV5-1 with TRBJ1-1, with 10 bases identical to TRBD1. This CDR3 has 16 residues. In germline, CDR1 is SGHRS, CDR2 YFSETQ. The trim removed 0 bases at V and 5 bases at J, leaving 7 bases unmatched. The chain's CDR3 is CASSLAGDRGGTEAFF. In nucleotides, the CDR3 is TGCGCCAGCAGCTTGGCCGGGGACAGGGGTGGTACTGAAGCTTTCTTT.

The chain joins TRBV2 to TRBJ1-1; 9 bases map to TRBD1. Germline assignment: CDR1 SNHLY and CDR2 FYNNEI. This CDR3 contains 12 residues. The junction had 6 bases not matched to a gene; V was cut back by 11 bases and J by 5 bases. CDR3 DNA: TGTGCCGTCAACAGGGGGCGGACTGAAGCTTTCTTT. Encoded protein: CAVNRGRTEAFF.

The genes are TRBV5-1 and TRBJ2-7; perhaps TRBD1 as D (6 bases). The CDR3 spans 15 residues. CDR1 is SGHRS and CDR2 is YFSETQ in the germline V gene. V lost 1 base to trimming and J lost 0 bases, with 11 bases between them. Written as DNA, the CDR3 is TGCGCCAGCAGCTTGACAGGGTCCCTCTCCTACGAGCAGTACTTC. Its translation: CASSLTGSLSYEQYF.

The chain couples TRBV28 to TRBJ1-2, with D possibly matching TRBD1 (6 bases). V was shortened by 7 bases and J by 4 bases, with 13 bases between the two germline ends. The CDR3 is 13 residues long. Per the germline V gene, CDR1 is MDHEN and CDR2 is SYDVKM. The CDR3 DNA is TGTGCCAGCACCGAGACAGGCGCCTATGGCTACACCTTC. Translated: CASTETGAYGYTF.

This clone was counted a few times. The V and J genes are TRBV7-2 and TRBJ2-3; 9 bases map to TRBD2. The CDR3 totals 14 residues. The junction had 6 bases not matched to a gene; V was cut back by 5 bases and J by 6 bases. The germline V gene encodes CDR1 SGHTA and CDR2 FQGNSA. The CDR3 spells CASSRSGGQDTQYF. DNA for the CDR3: TGTGCCAGCAGCCGTAGCGGGGGTCAGGATACGCAGTATTTT.

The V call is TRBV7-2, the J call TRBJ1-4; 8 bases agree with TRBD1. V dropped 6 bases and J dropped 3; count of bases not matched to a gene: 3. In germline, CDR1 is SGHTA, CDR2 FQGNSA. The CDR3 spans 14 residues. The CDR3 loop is CASRLQGANEKLFF. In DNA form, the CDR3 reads TGTGCCAGCAGGCTACAGGGGGCTAATGAAAAACTGTTTTTT.

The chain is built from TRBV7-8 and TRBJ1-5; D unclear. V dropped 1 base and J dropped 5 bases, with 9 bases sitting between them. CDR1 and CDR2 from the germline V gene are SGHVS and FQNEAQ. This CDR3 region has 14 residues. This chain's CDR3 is CASSLGRLDQPQHF. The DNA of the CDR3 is TGTGCCAGCAGCTTAGGAAGACTGGATCAGCCCCAGCATTTT.

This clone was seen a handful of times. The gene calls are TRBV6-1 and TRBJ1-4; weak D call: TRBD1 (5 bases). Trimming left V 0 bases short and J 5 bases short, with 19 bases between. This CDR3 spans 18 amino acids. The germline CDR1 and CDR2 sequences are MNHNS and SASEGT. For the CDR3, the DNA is TGTGCCAGCAGTGAAGCGCCCGGGACTTATAGGAGGAATGAAAAACTGTTTTTT. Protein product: CASSEAPGTYRRNEKLFF.

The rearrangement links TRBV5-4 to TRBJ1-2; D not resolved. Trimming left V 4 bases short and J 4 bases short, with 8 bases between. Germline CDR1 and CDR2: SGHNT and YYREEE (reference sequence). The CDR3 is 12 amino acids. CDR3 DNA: TGTGCCAGCAGCCCTCGGGGCTATGGCTACACCTTC. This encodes CASSPRGYGYTF.

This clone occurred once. The CDR3 nucleotides read TGTGCCAGCAGCTTATCTTCGGGACTAGCGGGGCCCAATGAGCAGTTCTTC. Its translation: CASSLSSGLAGPNEQFF. The chain couples TRBV7-3 to TRBJ2-1, with TRBD2 matching over 13 bases. The CDR3 loop spans 17 amino acids. V lost 2 bases and J lost 6; bases outside the gene matches: 7. Germline V gene lookup returns CDR1 SGHTA and CDR2 FQGTGA.

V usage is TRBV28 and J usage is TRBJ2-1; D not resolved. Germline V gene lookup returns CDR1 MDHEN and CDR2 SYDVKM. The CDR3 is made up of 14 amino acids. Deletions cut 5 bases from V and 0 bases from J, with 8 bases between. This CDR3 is CASSLLSSYNEQFF. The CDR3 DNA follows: TGTGCCAGCAGTCTCCTAAGCTCCTACAATGAGCAGTTCTTC.

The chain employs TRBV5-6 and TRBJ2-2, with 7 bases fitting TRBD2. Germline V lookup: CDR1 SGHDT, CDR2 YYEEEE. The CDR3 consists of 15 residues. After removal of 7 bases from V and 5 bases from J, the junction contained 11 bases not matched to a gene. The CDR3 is CASGDQVGGTGELFF. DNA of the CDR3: TGTGCCAGCGGAGACCAGGTGGGGGGGACCGGGGAGCTGTTTTTT.